A selection of T cell receptor beta chains follows, all from one sample in a study of OX40 agonist ivuxolimab in advanced cancers. The repertoire was sequenced with immunoSEQ multiplex PCR; TCRdb's copy has only in-frame clones and lacks some. Of about 69,000 clones in the sample, around 80% were seen once. Source: CD4+ or CD8+ T cells sorted from blood, taken in a trial of the OX40 agonist ivuxolimab. The origin of the receptors is an adult with an advanced solid tumor such as melanoma, head and neck, liver or kidney cancer. Each CDR3 is given with its conserved first and last residue. The order of the fields is J gene, D gene, clone size, V gene, CDR3 protein, CDR3 DNA. A D gene is named only where the DNA matches it firmly. Part of the rows lack a size; the others show once, few, many or a class for expanded clones.

>TRBJ1-4|NA|NA|TRBV19
CASSIYVTNEKLFF
TGTGCCAGTAGTATCTATGTCACTAATGAAAAACTGTTTTTT
>TRBJ2-1|TRBD2|NA|TRBV5-4
CASSFPGTSGNEQFF
TGTGCCAGCAGCTTCCCCGGGACTAGCGGAAATGAGCAGTTCTTC
>TRBJ2-2|TRBD1|NA|TRBV7-6
CASSQRTGKNTGELFF
TGTGCCAGCAGCCAGCGGACAGGGAAGAACACCGGGGAGCTGTTTTTT
>TRBJ1-1|NA|NA|TRBV2
CASSEAPQHVGTEAFF
TGTGCCAGCAGTGAAGCGCCACAGCACGTCGGCACTGAAGCTTTCTTT
>TRBJ2-5|TRBD1|NA|TRBV7-9
CASSFGDRGGETQYF
TGTGCCAGCAGCTTCGGAGACAGGGGAGGAGAGACCCAGTACTTC
>TRBJ2-1|NA|NA|TRBV5-6
CASSLGGEQFF
TGTGCCAGCAGCTTGGGGGGTGAGCAGTTCTTC
>TRBJ1-1|NA|NA|TRBV7-9
CASSFEGTGQGSEAFF
TGTGCCAGCAGTTTTGAGGGGACGGGACAAGGTAGTGAAGCTTTCTTT
>TRBJ2-7|NA|once|TRBV21-1
CASSKGPFGIKIYEQYF
TGTGCCAGCAGCAAAGGGCCTTTTGGGATTAAGATCTACGAGCAGTACTTC
>TRBJ2-1|TRBD1|NA|TRBV2
CASSSTGDYNEQFF
TGTGCCAGCAGTAGTACAGGGGACTACAATGAGCAGTTCTTC
>TRBJ2-7|NA|NA|TRBV10-1
CASKVAGSRSYEQYF
TGCGCCAGCAAGGTTGCAGGGAGTCGGTCCTACGAGCAGTACTTC
>TRBJ2-3|NA|NA|TRBV11-3
CASSLRTDTQYF
TGTGCCAGCAGCTTAAGAACAGATACGCAGTATTTT
>TRBJ2-1|TRBD2|NA|TRBV9
CASSPREGSGRAEQFF
TGTGCCAGCAGCCCTCGAGAGGGTAGCGGGAGGGCTGAGCAGTTCTTC
>TRBJ2-3|TRBD2|NA|TRBV2
CASSERAGGATDTQYF
TGTGCCAGCAGTGAGAGGGCGGGGGGGGCCACAGATACGCAGTATTTT
>TRBJ2-2|NA|NA|TRBV6-6
CAVKGANTGELFF
TGTGCCGTCAAGGGGGCGAACACCGGGGAGCTGTTTTTT
>TRBJ2-3|NA|once|TRBV5-6
CASSLRDTDTQYF
TGTGCCAGCAGCTTGAGGGACACAGATACGCAGTATTTT